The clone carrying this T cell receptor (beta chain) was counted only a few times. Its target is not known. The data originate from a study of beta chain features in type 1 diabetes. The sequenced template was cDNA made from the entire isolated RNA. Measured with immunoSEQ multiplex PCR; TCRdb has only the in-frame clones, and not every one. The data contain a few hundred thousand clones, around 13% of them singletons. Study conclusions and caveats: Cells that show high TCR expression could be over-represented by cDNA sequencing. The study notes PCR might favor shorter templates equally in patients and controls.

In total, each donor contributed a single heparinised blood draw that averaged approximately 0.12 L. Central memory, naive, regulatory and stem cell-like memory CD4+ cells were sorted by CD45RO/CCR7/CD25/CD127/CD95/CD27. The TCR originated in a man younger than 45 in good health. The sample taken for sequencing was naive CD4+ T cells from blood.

The CDR3 DNA reads as TGTGCCAGCAGTGACAACAGTTTCAACTATGGCTACACCTTC. This translates into CASSDNSFNYGYTF. This chain uses TRBV2 with TRBJ1-2; D not resolved. The CDR3 loop spans 14 amino acids. Looked up from germline, CDR1 is SNHLY and CDR2 is FYNNEI. V lost 3 bases to trimming and J lost 2 bases, with 10 bases between them.